Listed here are 4 T cell receptor beta chains from one sample, sequenced in a study of T cell responses to AZD1222 COVID-19 vaccine listed by TCRdb under 2021. The sample's time point, from its label and the paper: baseline before first vaccination. Preparation of the library involved the immunoSEQ multiplex PCR assay. Held by TCRdb, this immuneACCESS table contains in-frame sequences only and omits some clones. Under half of the omission traces to an unresolved V gene where checked; the cause of the rest is unknown. For this sample there are 150,000 to 200,000 clones; about nine tenths appear just once. The ten largest make up 5% to 7% of the sample. Specimen: peripheral blood, collected on day 0 of AZD1222 vaccination. Every receptor here comes from an adult in good health.

This sequence joins TRBV5-1 and TRBJ1-4; 10 positions agree with TRBD1. The CDR3 consists of 15 residues. Germline V lookup: CDR1 SGHRS, CDR2 YFSETQ. The junction had 3 bases not matched to a gene; V was cut back by 1 base and J by 6 bases. CDR3 coding DNA: TGCGCCAGCAGCTTGACGACAGGGGGCTATGAAAAACTGTTTTTT. Protein sequence: CASSLTTGGYEKLFF. Full variable domain (rest looked up from reference TRBV5-1 and TRBJ1-4): KAGVTQTPRYLIKTRGQQVTLSCSPISGHRSVSWYQQTPGQGLQFLFEYFSETQRNKGNFPGRFSGRQFSNSRSEMNVSTLELGDSALYLCASSLTTGGYEKLFFGSGTQLSVL.

The V call is TRBV11-2, the J call TRBJ2-3; 9 bases fit TRBD1. Germline lookup yields CDR1 SGHAT and CDR2 FQNNGV. This CDR3 is 16 amino acids long. V was clipped by 5 bases and J by 5 bases; unmatched bases: 11. CDR3 in amino acids: CASSPLTRGQGDTQYF. CDR3 in DNA: TGTGCCAGCAGCCCCCTTACCCGGGGACAGGGAGATACGCAGTATTTT.

The sample holds one count of this clone. This chain connects TRBV28 to TRBJ1-1; possibly TRBD1 for D (6 bases). Germline loops: CDR1 MDHEN, CDR2 SYDVKM. V was trimmed by 8 bases and J by 5 bases, leaving 15 bases between them. This CDR3 has 13 amino acids. The CDR3 loop is CASSGVGWTEAFF. The CDR3 DNA follows: TGTGCCAGCTCAGGGGTTGGATGGACTGAAGCTTTCTTT.

In nucleotides, the CDR3 is TGTGCCAGCAGTTTGGACAGGGCAGGGTACAATGAGCAGTTCTTC. Translating it yields CASSLDRAGYNEQFF. The rearrangement links TRBV2 to TRBJ2-1; TRBD1 aligns across 8 bases. With V trimmed by 5 bases and J by 4 bases, 7 bases remained unmatched. The V gene's germline CDR1 is SNHLY and CDR2 FYNNEI. The CDR3 loop spans 15 amino acids.